This passage covers 28 T cell receptor beta chains from one sample sequenced in a study of OX40 agonist ivuxolimab in advanced cancers. The data were produced by immunoSEQ multiplex PCR, yet TCRdb's version contains in-frame clones alone and is incomplete. The repertoire holds tens of thousands of clones, 85% to 90% seen once, with around 50% in the top ten. The sample consisted of CD4+ or CD8+ T cells sorted from blood, taken in a trial of the OX40 agonist ivuxolimab. Receptors were obtained from an adult with an advanced solid tumor such as melanoma, head and neck, liver or kidney cancer.

This clone was found once. The chain uses TRBV19 and TRBJ1-5, with TRBD1 identical over 7 bases. V lost 10 bases, J lost 2 bases, and 8 bases stayed unmatched. Germline-derived CDR1 and CDR2 are LNHDA and SQIVND (reference sequence). There are 14 residues in the CDR3. CDR3 sequence (DNA): TGTGCCACGAGAGGGGGCTTGGGCAATCAGCCCCAGCATTTT. Translated: CATRGGLGNQPQHF.

The count of this clone is one. The chain recombines TRBV13 with TRBJ2-3; D uncertain. Germline V gene sequence: CDR1 PRHDT, CDR2 FYEKMQ (reference sequence). The CDR3 sequence is 12 residues long. V lost 4 bases and J 2 bases, leaving 4 bases between the germline ends. The CDR3 DNA follows: TGTGCCAGCAGCTCTCCCACAGATACGCAGTATTTT. Protein product: CASSSPTDTQYF.

The rearrangement joins TRBV5-1 to TRBJ2-7, with D perhaps matching TRBD1 or TRBD2 (5 bases each). Trimming took 3 bases from V and 2 from J, leaving 12 bases between them. The V gene's germline CDR1 is SGHRS and CDR2 YFSETQ. The CDR3 contains 14 residues. The chain's CDR3 is CASSSPGRTYEQYF. The CDR3 bases are TGCGCCAGCAGCTCGCCGGGACGGACCTACGAGCAGTACTTC.

The chain employs TRBV5-3 and TRBJ2-7; TRBD2 matches 13 bases. TRBV5-3 is an ORF for which the function is uncertain. The CDR3 has 20 amino acids. V gave up 5 bases and J gave up 2 bases; unmatched junction bases: 19. CDR3 nucleotides: TGTGCCAGAAGGGGCCGGGACCGACCATGGACTAGCGGGAGCCCCTACGAGCAGTACTTC. Translated, it gives CARRGRDRPWTSGSPYEQYF.

The CDR3, as DNA: TGTGCCAGCAGCTTTGGGACTCCGGACACCGGGGAGCTGTTTTTT. Translating gives CASSFGTPDTGELFF. The chain employs TRBV7-2 and TRBJ2-2, with a weak D call TRBD2 (6 bases). CDR3 length equals 15 residues. Trimming took off 3 bases at V and 3 bases at J, with 11 bases between the two ends. Germline V gene sequence: CDR1 SGHTA, CDR2 FQGNSA.

The chain uses TRBV7-8 and TRBJ1-1; D remains ambiguous. Germline V CDR1 and CDR2: SGHVS, FQNEAQ. Trimming took 3 bases from V and 1 from J, leaving 12 bases between them. The CDR3 has 15 amino acids. The CDR3 DNA reads TGTGCCAGCAGCTTCCCCCCACAAGGGAACACTGAAGCTTTCTTT. It translates to CASSFPPQGNTEAFF.

The chain couples TRBV11-2 to TRBJ2-1; D is unresolved. V was clipped by 5 bases and J by 0 bases, with 14 bases between them. CDR1 is SGHAT and CDR2 is FQNNGV in the germline V gene. The CDR3 runs to 16 residues. The CDR3 region is CASSPFPVSSYNEQFF. The CDR3, as DNA: TGTGCCAGCAGCCCCTTTCCGGTGAGCTCCTACAATGAGCAGTTCTTC.

The rearrangement links TRBV27 to TRBJ2-7; tentatively, D is TRBD2 (6 bases). The V gene lost 3 bases and the J gene lost 3 bases, with 15 bases spanning the gap. There are 15 residues in the CDR3. Germline lookup yields CDR1 MNHEY and CDR2 SMNVEV (reference sequence). CDR3 in amino acids: CASSFFNKGGYEQYF. In DNA, the CDR3 is TGTGCCAGCAGTTTCTTTAATAAGGGAGGCTACGAGCAGTACTTC.

The gene calls are TRBV7-3 and TRBJ1-1; D perhaps matches TRBD1 (5 bases). V was trimmed by 7 bases and J by 1 base, leaving 7 bases between them. This CDR3 region has 12 residues. CDR1 is SGHTA and CDR2 is FQGTGA in the germline V gene. The CDR3 DNA reads as TGTGCCAGCACCACAGGGAACACTGAAGCTTTCTTT. Translated: CASTTGNTEAFF.

The chain uses TRBV7-6 and TRBJ1-2; 7 bases agree with TRBD1. Unmatched junction bases numbered 7, after V lost 2 bases and J lost 7 bases. Germline V gene data show CDR1 as SGHVS and CDR2 as FNYEAQ. The CDR3 extends over 14 amino acids. CDR3 protein: CASSLPGTELGYTF. In DNA, the CDR3 is TGTGCCAGCAGCTTACCGGGGACAGAGCTTGGCTACACCTTC.

This rearrangement joins TRBV4-3 to TRBJ2-7, with 8 bases identical to TRBD1. J lost 1 base, V lost 1 base, and 6 bases had no gene match. The length of the CDR3 is 16 residues. Germline loops: CDR1 LGHNA, CDR2 YSLEER. The CDR3 DNA sequence: TGCGCCAGCAGCCAAGCAACCGGGACAGGTTCCTACGAGCAGTACTTC. Its translation is CASSQATGTGSYEQYF.

This clone was counted only a few times. DNA of the CDR3: TGTGCCAGCAGCCCGGCGGGACTAATAAACACCGGGGAGCTGTTTTTT. This translates into CASSPAGLINTGELFF. V gene TRBV4-2 combines with J gene TRBJ2-2; 7 nucleotides match TRBD2. The CDR3 is made up of 16 amino acids. CDR1 is LGHNA and CDR2 is YNFKEQ in the germline V gene. The V segment lost 4 bases and the J segment 2 bases; nucleotides outside the gene matches: 7.

The chain carries TRBV5-8 and TRBJ1-5; D remains unclear. The V end was cut by 4 bases, the J end by 6 bases, with 17 bases between. Germline V gene sequence: CDR1 SGHTS, CDR2 YDEGEE. CDR3 length equals 15 residues. CDR3 residues: CASSEGTVMGQPQHF. CDR3 DNA sequence: TGTGCCAGCAGCGAGGGCACAGTCATGGGTCAGCCCCAGCATTTT. Variable domain in full (rest from reference TRBV5-8 and TRBJ1-5): EAGVTQSPTHLIKTRGQQATLRCSPISGHTSVYWYQQALGLGLQFLLWYDEGEERNRGNFPPRFSGRQFPNYSSELNVNALELEDSALYLCASSEGTVMGQPQHFGDGTRLSIL.

V gene TRBV4-1 combines with J gene TRBJ1-2, with D tentatively TRBD1 (5 bases). The CDR3 sequence is 12 residues long. V lost 3 bases and J lost 6, with 8 bases in between. Germline lookup yields CDR1 MGHRA and CDR2 YSYEKL. Here the CDR3 DNA reads TGCGCCAGCAGCCAGGGGGGTAATGGCTACACCTTC. Translation gives CASSQGGNGYTF.

This chain uses TRBV7-9 with TRBJ2-7; D is unclear. The V end was cut by 5 bases, the J end by 0 bases, with 11 bases between. Germline assignment: CDR1 SEHNR and CDR2 FQNEAQ (reference sequence). This CDR3 has 14 residues. The CDR3 reads CASSRVRSSYEQYF. In DNA form, the CDR3 reads TGTGCCAGCAGCCGGGTGAGGAGCTCCTACGAGCAGTACTTC.

The rearrangement joins TRBV5-1 to TRBJ2-2; TRBD1 or TRBD2 may be the D gene (5 bases each). This CDR3 contains 14 residues. V lost 5 bases and J lost 7, with 15 bases in between. From germline, CDR1 is SGHRS and CDR2 YFSETQ. CDR3 loop: CASSTTGRSGELFF. The CDR3 coding sequence is TGCGCCAGCAGTACAACGGGACGGAGCGGGGAGCTGTTTTTT.

The V and J genes are TRBV11-2 and TRBJ2-1; 7 nucleotides match TRBD2. With 8 bases clipped from V and 4 bases from J, the junction kept 8 bases outside the gene matches. Per germline, CDR1 SGHAT and CDR2 FQNNGV. This CDR3 contains 14 residues. CDR3 protein: CASCGASGYNEQFF. In DNA form, the CDR3 reads TGTGCCAGCTGCGGAGCTAGCGGATACAATGAGCAGTTCTTC.

The chain combines TRBV23-1 with TRBJ1-5; no firm D call. TRBV23-1 is sorted into the ORF group, with uncertain function. V lost 4 bases and J lost 2, with 0 bases in between. The CDR3 is made up of 11 amino acids. The CDR3: CASSRNQPQHF. The CDR3 DNA is TGCGCCAGCAGTCGCAATCAGCCCCAGCATTTT.

CDR3 bases: TGTGCCAGCACCATGGGGTTCCAAGAGACCCAGTACTTC. Protein: CASTMGFQETQYF. The rearrangement joins TRBV6-6 to TRBJ2-5, with unresolved D. With 7 bases removed from V and 1 base from J, the gap between germline ends came to 10 bases. CDR1 MNHNY and CDR2 SVGAGI come from the germline V gene (reference sequence). The CDR3 contains 13 residues.

This clone was detected only once. Here the CDR3 reads CASSPGGPTGTPLYTGELFF. Here the CDR3 DNA reads TGTGCCAGCTCACCAGGGGGCCCAACCGGGACTCCTCTTTACACCGGGGAGCTGTTTTTT. V and J are TRBV18 and TRBJ2-2, with D tentatively TRBD1 or TRBD2 (6 bases each). Trimming took 2 bases from V and 3 from J, leaving 25 bases between them. Germline V gene lookup returns CDR1 KGHSH and CDR2 LQKENI. This CDR3 region has 20 residues.

This sequence joins TRBV18 and TRBJ2-3; maybe TRBD2 (6 bases). The CDR3 covers 15 residues. The V and J ends lost 3 bases and 1 base respectively, with 11 bases between them. The germline V gene has CDR1 KGHSH and CDR2 LQKENI. Here the CDR3 DNA reads TGTGCCAGCTCACCCGTCGGCGGGGGCACAGATACGCAGTATTTT. Its protein is CASSPVGGGTDTQYF. Filled out from reference TRBV18 and TRBJ2-3, the complete variable domain reads NAGVMQNPRHLVRRRGQEARLRCSPMKGHSHVYWYRQLPEEGLKFMVYLQKENIIDESGMPKERFSAEFPKEGPSILRIQQVVRGDSAAYFCASSPVGGGTDTQYFGPGTRLTVL.

This chain uses TRBV27 with TRBJ1-2, with a tentative D call TRBD1 (5 bases). Germline CDR1 MNHEY, CDR2 SMNVEV (reference sequence). The CDR3 runs 15 residues. Trimming took 5 bases from V and 0 from J, leaving 13 bases between them. CDR3 amino acids: CASSRLWGSNYGYTF. CDR3 DNA sequence: TGTGCCAGCAGTCGACTGTGGGGGTCTAACTATGGCTACACCTTC.

DNA of the CDR3: TGTGCCAGCAGCGCTGGGGGGCTGCTGAACTATGGCTACACCTTC. It encodes CASSAGGLLNYGYTF. The V gene is TRBV7-9, the J gene TRBJ1-2; possible D gene TRBD1, 6 bases. The germline V gene has CDR1 SEHNR and CDR2 FQNEAQ (reference sequence). V dropped 5 bases and J dropped 2 bases, with 15 bases sitting between them. The CDR3 is made up of 15 amino acids. The full variable domain, its missing parts supplied by reference TRBV7-9 and TRBJ1-2, is DTGVSQNPRHKITKRGQNVTFRCDPISEHNRLYWYRQTLGQGPEFLTYFQNEAQLEKSRLLSDRFSAERPKGSFSTLEIQRTEQGDSAMYLCASSAGGLLNYGYTFGSGTRLTVV.

The V and J genes are TRBV4-1 and TRBJ1-5; D call uncertain. Germline-derived CDR1 and CDR2 are MGHRA and YSYEKL. The CDR3 covers 12 residues. The ends were cut back, 1 base at V and 9 bases at J, with 7 bases in the middle. CDR3 sequence (DNA): TGCGCCAGCAGCCAAGGCGAGATGCCCCAGCATTTT. This sequence encodes CASSQGEMPQHF.

The V call is TRBV2, the J call TRBJ1-1, with a tentative D call TRBD1 (6 bases). This CDR3 has 13 residues. Trimming took off 3 bases at V and 5 bases at J, with 10 bases between the two ends. Per germline, CDR1 SNHLY and CDR2 FYNNEI. The CDR3 here is CASSDTGRTEAFF. The CDR3, as DNA: TGTGCCAGCAGTGATACAGGGAGGACTGAAGCTTTCTTT. Full variable domain (remainder filled in from reference TRBV2 and TRBJ1-1): EPEVTQTPSHQVTQMGQEVILRCVPISNHLYFYWYRQILGQKVEFLVSFYNNEISEKSEIFDDQFSVERPDGSNFTLKIRSTKLEDSAMYFCASSDTGRTEAFFGQGTRLTVV.

This chain connects TRBV6-1 to TRBJ2-2, with D possibly called TRBD1 or TRBD2 (5 bases each). V was cut by 4 bases and J by 0 bases, with 15 bases left in between. The CDR3 covers 17 residues. Per the germline V gene, CDR1 is MNHNS and CDR2 is SASEGT. This CDR3 is CASSAQDGTPNTGELFF. The CDR3 DNA sequence: TGTGCCAGCAGTGCACAAGATGGGACCCCGAACACCGGGGAGCTGTTTTTT.

This chain links TRBV11-2 with TRBJ2-5; possible D gene TRBD2, 6 bases. There are 13 residues in the CDR3. With 5 bases removed from V and 5 bases from J, the gap between germline ends came to 12 bases. CDR1 and CDR2 (germline): SGHAT, FQNNGV. The CDR3 DNA sequence: TGTGCCAGCAGCCGAGCCGCGGGGGAGACCCAGTACTTC. This gives the protein CASSRAAGETQYF. The variable domain in full, completed from reference TRBV11-2 and TRBJ2-5, reads EAGVAQSPRYKIIEKRQSVAFWCNPISGHATLYWYQQILGQGPKLLIQFQNNGVVDDSQLPKDRFSAERLKGVDSTLKIQPAKLEDSAVYLCASSRAAGETQYFGPGTRLLVL.

This chain joins TRBV15 and TRBJ1-2, with D uncertain. In germline, CDR1 is LNHNV, CDR2 YYDKDF (reference sequence). V lost 0 bases and J 8 bases, leaving 7 bases between the germline ends. The CDR3 runs to 12 residues. In DNA form, the CDR3 reads TGTGCCACCAGCAGAGATCTCTCCGGCTACACCTTC. It encodes CATSRDLSGYTF.